A selection of T cell receptor beta chains follows, all from one sample in a study of blood T cell repertoires in COVID-19. Only in-frame clones appear in the TCRdb table, and some are missing; sequencing was by immunoSEQ multiplex PCR. This table holds 170,000 or so clones, approximately 86% found once. Sequenced material: peripheral blood. The origin of the receptors is a man aged 60 to 75 with COVID-19, enrolled during active disease. Each CDR3 is given with its conserved first and last residue. D genes are given only for firm matches. Size tells how often a clone was seen (once, few, many) or the class of an expanded clone, and some rows leave it out.

j_call: TRBJ2-5
v_call: TRBV29-1
d_call: NA
clone_size: NA
cdr3_aa: CSEYRVGETQYF
cdr3_nt: TGCAGCGAATACAGGGTCGGAGAGACCCAGTACTTC

j_call: TRBJ2-3
v_call: TRBV4-2
d_call: TRBD2
clone_size: once
cdr3_aa: CASSVAGAPTQYF
cdr3_nt: TGTGCCAGCAGCGTAGCGGGAGCACCTACGCAGTATTTT

j_call: TRBJ1-4
v_call: TRBV7-8
d_call: NA
clone_size: NA
cdr3_aa: CASSLERQRSNEKLFF
cdr3_nt: TGTGCCAGCAGCTTAGAACGACAGAGAAGTAATGAAAAACTGTTTTTT

j_call: TRBJ2-5
v_call: TRBV7-2
d_call: NA
clone_size: NA
cdr3_aa: CASSLNRNQETQYF
cdr3_nt: TGTGCCAGCAGCTTAAACAGGAATCAAGAGACCCAGTACTTC

j_call: TRBJ1-1
v_call: TRBV14
d_call: TRBD1
clone_size: NA
cdr3_aa: CASSHYTGVATEAFF
cdr3_nt: TGTGCCAGCAGCCATTACACAGGGGTGGCCACTGAAGCTTTCTTT

j_call: TRBJ2-1
v_call: TRBV11-1
d_call: TRBD1
clone_size: few
cdr3_aa: CASSLGGTGYNEQFF
cdr3_nt: TGTGCCAGCAGCTTAGGGGGGACAGGCTACAATGAGCAGTTCTTC

j_call: TRBJ1-5
v_call: TRBV7-2
d_call: NA
clone_size: NA
cdr3_aa: CASSKDIGNQPQHF
cdr3_nt: TGTGCCAGCAGCAAGGACATTGGGAATCAGCCCCAGCATTTT

j_call: TRBJ1-6
v_call: TRBV10-3
d_call: NA
clone_size: NA
cdr3_aa: CAISESGSNSPLHF
cdr3_nt: TGTGCCATCAGTGAGTCCGGGAGTAATTCACCCCTCCACTTT

j_call: TRBJ1-1
v_call: TRBV27
d_call: TRBD1
clone_size: NA
cdr3_aa: CASRRQGAYTEAFF
cdr3_nt: TGTGCCAGCAGGCGACAGGGGGCGTACACTGAAGCTTTCTTT

j_call: TRBJ1-1
v_call: TRBV7-3
d_call: NA
clone_size: NA
cdr3_aa: CASSFGENTEAFF
cdr3_nt: TGTGCCAGCAGCTTCGGGGAGAACACTGAAGCTTTCTTT

j_call: TRBJ1-4
v_call: TRBV6-6
d_call: TRBD1
clone_size: NA
cdr3_aa: CASSSQTGTGEKLFF
cdr3_nt: TGTGCCAGCAGTTCACAGACAGGGACGGGTGAAAAACTGTTTTTT